The 29 T cell receptor beta chains below all came from one sample that was sequenced in a study of T cell repertoires in cytomegalovirus infection. TCRdb processed the reads anew with MiXCR; each CDR3 protein has one entry. The repertoire holds approximately 500,000 distinct CDR3 sequences, with 10% to 12% as singletons. Sequencing used PBMCs. The receptors were sampled from a human donor in good health (CMV status not recorded). Some clones in this sample may be carry-over from other donors' samples.

The chain employs TRBV29-1 and TRBJ2-7; D may be TRBD1 (5 bases). With 0 bases removed from V and 3 bases from J, the gap between germline ends came to 15 bases. The CDR3 has 15 residues. In germline, CDR1 is SQVTM, CDR2 ANQGSEA. Written as DNA, the CDR3 is TGCAGCGTTGAAGAAGAAGGGGATCCTGACTACGAGCAGTACTTC. Its protein is CSVEEEGDPDYEQYF.

This clonotype was recorded at least ten times. This chain uses TRBV7-3 with TRBJ2-2, with 11 positions matching TRBD2. The CDR3 totals 16 residues. Per the germline V gene, CDR1 is SGHTA and CDR2 is FQGTGA. V lost 4 bases to trimming and J lost 4 bases; unmatched junction nucleotides: 5. Written as DNA, the CDR3 is TGTGCCAGCAGCTCCCCGGGACTAGCGGCCACCGGGGAGCTGTTTTTT. Protein sequence: CASSSPGLAATGELFF.

The table lists this clonotype with many counts. The rearrangement joins TRBV28 to TRBJ2-3; D is ambiguous. CDR1 is MDHEN, CDR2 SYDVKM, per germline. The V end was cut by 5 bases, the J end by 1 base, with 10 bases between. The CDR3 has 14 amino acids. This CDR3 reads CASSEGRGTDTQYF. The CDR3, as DNA: TGTGCCAGCAGTGAAGGAAGGGGCACAGATACGCAGTATTTT.

This clonotype was seen a few times. The CDR3 DNA sequence: TGTGCCAGCAGCCCGGACAGCTTAAATTCACCCCTCCACTTT. This translates into CASSPDSLNSPLHF. The rearrangement joins TRBV5-4 to TRBJ1-6; weak D call: TRBD1 (6 bases). The CDR3 is made up of 14 amino acids. Germline lookup yields CDR1 SGHNT and CDR2 YYREEE (reference sequence). Deletions cut 4 bases from V and 7 bases from J, with 12 bases between.

At least ten counts were recorded for this clonotype. The chain joins TRBV6-2 or TRBV6-3 to TRBJ2-2, with 8 bases lining up with TRBD2. The CDR3 runs to 16 residues. The trim removed 5 bases at V and 6 bases at J, leaving 11 bases unmatched. Germline V gene sequence: CDR1 MNHEY, CDR2 SVGEGT. CDR3 amino acids: CASSPGTSYIPGELFF. CDR3 DNA: TGTGCCAGCAGTCCCGGGACTAGTTATATACCCGGGGAGCTGTTTTTT.

A few counts support this clonotype. The chain is built from TRBV20-1 and TRBJ2-3, with a tentative D call TRBD2 (6 bases). The germline V gene encodes CDR1 DFQATT and CDR2 SNEGSKA (reference sequence). V was pared by 0 bases and J by 3 bases, with 13 bases between. The CDR3 loop spans 15 amino acids. CDR3 loop: CSARDEGSGTDTQYF. The CDR3, as DNA: TGCAGTGCTAGAGATGAAGGGAGCGGGACAGATACGCAGTATTTT.

J is TRBJ2-3 and V is TRBV20-1; D gene unclear. CDR3 length equals 11 residues. CDR1 is DFQATT and CDR2 is SNEGSKA in the germline V gene (reference sequence). Trimming removed 6 bases from V and 6 bases from J, with 10 bases in between. CDR3 sequence: CSAPVSDTQYF. The CDR3 nucleotides are TGCAGTGCCCCAGTAAGTGATACGCAGTATTTT.

This clonotype was observed many times. V is TRBV5-4 and J is TRBJ2-2; D might be TRBD1 (6 bases). Germline CDR1 reads SGHNT; CDR2 reads YYREEE (reference sequence). Deletions cut 2 bases from V and 5 bases from J, with 10 bases between. This CDR3 has 14 amino acids. The CDR3 DNA is TGTGCCAGCAGCTTAACCAGGGGAACCGGGGAGCTGTTTTTT. This gives the protein CASSLTRGTGELFF.

In its sample, this clonotype was seen many times. The chain links TRBV7-9 to TRBJ2-1; unclear D gene. Germline values: CDR1 SEHNR, CDR2 FQNEAQ (reference sequence). There are 17 residues in the CDR3. V was clipped by 1 base and J by 3 bases, with 16 bases between them. The CDR3: CASSLEGLGKFYNEQFF. The DNA of the CDR3 is TGTGCCAGCAGCTTAGAGGGTTTAGGCAAGTTCTACAATGAGCAGTTCTTC.

This clonotype was observed many times. V is TRBV5-4 and J is TRBJ2-1; the match to TRBD2 covers 9 bases. Trimming cost V 0 bases and J 2 bases; bases outside gene matches: 3. There are 16 residues in the CDR3. From germline, CDR1 is SGHNT and CDR2 YYREEE (reference sequence). CDR3 amino acids: CASSLAGGRAYNEQFF. Here the CDR3 DNA reads TGTGCCAGCAGCTTGGCTGGCGGGAGGGCCTACAATGAGCAGTTCTTC.

This clonotype was counted many times. The chain couples TRBV12-3 or TRBV12-4 to TRBJ1-2, with no clear D. The CDR3 covers 11 residues. V was shortened by 4 bases and J by 8 bases, with 8 bases between the two germline ends. As DNA, the CDR3 is TGTGCCAGCAGTTCTCGAAGGGGCTACACCTTC. This gives the protein CASSSRRGYTF.

Comment on this clonotype: At one end the junction does not follow the germline gene, possibly because of a read error. CDR3 amino acids: CASSSNSGTASF. The CDR3 coding sequence is TGTGCCAGCAGCTCCAATTCCGGGACAGCGTCCTTC. V is TRBV7-3 and J is TRBJ2-7; 7 bases match TRBD1. The germline CDR1 and CDR2 sequences are SGHTA and FQGTGA. This CDR3 contains 12 residues. The full variable domain, its missing parts supplied by reference TRBV7-3 and TRBJ2-7, is GAGVSQTPSNKVTEKGKYVELRCDPISGHTALYWYRQSLGQGPEFLIYFQGTGAADDSGLPNDRFFAVRPEGSVSTLKIQRTERGDSAVYLCASSSNSGTASFGPGTRLTVT.

This clonotype was detected ten times or more. The CDR3 sequence: CASKLLSRNTEAFF. The CDR3 nucleotides read TGTGCCAGTAAGCTCCTTTCGCGTAACACTGAAGCTTTCTTT. V usage is TRBV19 and J usage is TRBJ1-1; no definite D call. The CDR3 is made up of 14 amino acids. The V gene lost 7 bases and the J gene lost 2 bases, with 14 bases spanning the gap. The germline gives CDR1 LNHDA, CDR2 SQIVND (reference sequence).

This chain connects TRBV20-1 to TRBJ2-7, with 10 bases aligning to TRBD2. Germline CDR1 reads DFQATT; CDR2 reads SNEGSKA (reference sequence). After removal of 5 bases from V and 3 bases from J, the junction contained 1 base not matched to a gene. CDR3 length equals 12 residues. CDR3 nucleotide sequence: TGCAGTGCTGTAGCGGGAGGCTACGAGCAGTACTTC. Translated: CSAVAGGYEQYF.

This clonotype was found many times. V gene TRBV7-9 combines with J gene TRBJ1-1; 7 bases line up with TRBD1. The V gene end was trimmed by 5 bases and the J gene end by 1 base; junction bases not matched to a gene: 10. The V gene's germline CDR1 is SEHNR and CDR2 FQNEAQ (reference sequence). The CDR3 spans 16 residues. The CDR3 reads CASSATDRDGNTEAFF. In DNA, the CDR3 is TGTGCCAGCAGCGCCACAGACAGGGACGGGAACACTGAAGCTTTCTTT.

This clonotype was recorded many times. This chain links TRBV6-6 with TRBJ2-5; 7 bases fit TRBD1. The CDR3 is 15 amino acids. The germline CDR1 and CDR2 sequences are MNHNY and SVGAGI (reference sequence). V gave up 0 bases and J gave up 2 bases; unmatched junction bases: 3. CDR3 coding DNA: TGTGCCAGCAGTTACTCCGGGACAGAACAAGAGACCCAGTACTTC. Protein sequence: CASSYSGTEQETQYF.

The rearrangement joins TRBV5-4 to TRBJ1-1; D not resolved. V gave up 2 bases and J gave up 7 bases, with 6 bases separating them. Germline CDR1 and CDR2: SGHNT and YYREEE (reference sequence). The CDR3 length is 11 residues. In nucleotides, the CDR3 is TGTGCCAGCAGCTTAGGGTATGAAGCTTTCTTT. Amino acids: CASSLGYEAFF.

The V call is TRBV2, the J call TRBJ2-7; D is uncertain. Germline loops: CDR1 SNHLY, CDR2 FYNNEI. V lost 11 bases and J 1 base, leaving 18 bases between the germline ends. CDR3 length: 14 residues. CDR3 nucleotides: TGTGCCTTCCAGGAGACCCTAGGATCCTACGAGCAGTACTTC. Protein sequence: CAFQETLGSYEQYF.

The rearrangement uses TRBV18 and TRBJ1-2; D is ambiguous. Germline-derived CDR1 and CDR2 are KGHSH and LQKENI. Trimming stripped 6 bases from V and 8 bases from J, with 16 bases between. This CDR3 region has 13 residues. CDR3 DNA: TGTGCCAGCTCGCCCGGGGTAACGGGAGGCTACACCTTC. This codes for CASSPGVTGGYTF.

The chain uses TRBV7-3 and TRBJ1-1; D ambiguous. V was pared by 5 bases and J by 6 bases, with 10 bases between. Germline assignment: CDR1 SGHTA and CDR2 FQGTGA. This CDR3 comprises 12 residues. CDR3 residues: CASSIGSSEAFF. CDR3 DNA sequence: TGTGCCAGCAGCATAGGGAGTTCTGAAGCTTTCTTT. Full variable domain (remainder filled in from reference TRBV7-3 and TRBJ1-1): GAGVSQTPSNKVTEKGKYVELRCDPISGHTALYWYRQSLGQGPEFLIYFQGTGAADDSGLPNDRFFAVRPEGSVSTLKIQRTERGDSAVYLCASSIGSSEAFFGQGTRLTVV.

This clonotype was seen ten or more times. This chain uses TRBV4-1 with TRBJ2-1; 8 bases are a match to TRBD2. The trim removed 2 bases at V and 0 bases at J, leaving 6 bases unmatched. This CDR3 is 17 amino acids long. The germline CDR1 and CDR2 sequences are MGHRA and YSYEKL. The CDR3, as DNA: TGCGCCAGCAGCCAACCTCTAGCGGGCCGCTCCTACAATGAGCAGTTCTTC. Amino acids: CASSQPLAGRSYNEQFF.

Ten or more counts support this clonotype. The V gene is TRBV7-3, the J gene TRBJ1-2; the D is unclear. The CDR3 has 15 amino acids. V was trimmed by 0 bases and J by 6 bases, leaving 14 bases between them. Per germline, CDR1 SGHTA and CDR2 FQGTGA. The CDR3 spells CASSLTYSSLDGYTF. The DNA of the CDR3 is TGTGCCAGCAGCTTAACGTACAGCTCTTTGGATGGCTACACCTTC.

This clonotype occurred many times. This chain uses TRBV6-1 with TRBJ2-3; D could derive from TRBD1 or TRBD2 (6 bases each). The CDR3 consists of 17 residues. The V end was cut by 0 bases, the J end by 0 bases, with 13 bases between. Per germline, CDR1 MNHNS and CDR2 SASEGT. DNA for the CDR3: TGTGCCAGCAGTGAAGCGTTTGGGGGGCTAAGCACAGATACGCAGTATTTT. The encoded protein is CASSEAFGGLSTDTQYF.

This clonotype appeared many times. This rearrangement joins TRBV7-8 to TRBJ2-5; 12 bases map to TRBD2. This CDR3 has 17 residues. CDR1 SGHVS and CDR2 FQNEAQ come from the germline V gene. V lost 7 bases, J lost 5 bases, and 14 bases stayed unmatched. The CDR3 loop reads CASTKLAGGPQRETQYF. In DNA form, the CDR3 reads TGTGCCAGCACCAAACTAGCGGGAGGCCCTCAGCGGGAGACCCAGTACTTC.

In this sample, this clonotype turned up many times. The chain combines TRBV11-2 with TRBJ2-5; perhaps TRBD2 as D (5 bases). CDR3 length: 15 amino acids. CDR1 SGHAT and CDR2 FQNNGV come from the germline V gene. The ends were cut back, 0 bases at V and 4 bases at J, with 12 bases in the middle. This CDR3 reads CASSLELSRVETQYF. CDR3 coding DNA: TGTGCCAGCAGCTTAGAGTTGTCGAGGGTAGAGACCCAGTACTTC.

There are many counts of this clonotype. The rearrangement joins TRBV28 to TRBJ2-5, with 8 bases matching TRBD2. The V gene end was trimmed by 6 bases and the J gene end by 3 bases; junction bases not matched to a gene: 6. CDR1 MDHEN and CDR2 SYDVKM come from the germline V gene. CDR3 size: 14 residues. The CDR3 DNA reads as TGTGCCAGCAGGGGACCAGCGGGAGAAGAGACCCAGTACTTC. Protein sequence: CASRGPAGEETQYF.

This clonotype was recorded many times. The rearrangement uses TRBV10-3 and TRBJ2-1; maybe TRBD2 (5 bases). Germline-derived CDR1 and CDR2 are ENHRY and SYGVKD. The CDR3 totals 15 residues. V shed 4 bases and J shed 4 bases, with 14 bases lying between them. The CDR3 DNA reads as TGTGCCATCAGTGTCCGAGGGCCCGATTACAATGAGCAGTTCTTC. It translates to CAISVRGPDYNEQFF.

For this clonotype: An end of the junction differs from the germline gene, which may be a read error. This chain's CDR3 is CATRDRGAVLSYAQYF. CDR3 DNA sequence: TGTGCCACCCGGGACAGGGGTGCAGTATTGTCCTACGCGCAGTACTTC. V is TRBV28 and J is TRBJ2-7, with 10 bases identical to TRBD1. CDR3 length equals 16 residues. Germline assignment: CDR1 MDHEN and CDR2 SYDVKM.

This clonotype has a handful of counts. V usage is TRBV3-1 and J usage is TRBJ2-5; 9 nucleotides align to TRBD1. Per germline, CDR1 LGHDT and CDR2 YNNKEL (reference sequence). The CDR3 has 16 residues. Trimming cost V 0 bases and J 5 bases; bases outside gene matches: 7. The CDR3: CASSQDYTGGEETQYF. For the CDR3, the DNA is TGTGCCAGCAGCCAAGATTACACAGGGGGCGAGGAGACCCAGTACTTC.